This T cell receptor (beta chain) came from a study of cytomegalovirus exposure and HLA in healthy donors (dated by TCRdb to about 2017). Regarding the research as a whole: In an earlier analysis of approximately 500 of the donors, approximately 260 Gb of sequence data and 120 million or so unique TCR beta sequences from 150 million to 200 million T cells were reported. An early release covering roughly 640 HLA-typed donors comprised roughly 300 gigabases of sequencing data and 85 million or so unique TCR sequences. The genetic ancestry cluster associated with self-reported Caucasian donors included 80% to 90% of the roughly 360 genotyped donors. The study aimed to test whether signatures of past pathogen exposure could be identified by cataloging public T cell receptors. The T cell repertoires of about 700 subjects were profiled by immunosequencing and related to cytomegalovirus serostatus. A separate validation cohort of approximately 120 different subjects was used in addition to the roughly 640-subject first cohort. To predict cytomegalovirus infection status, the study combined high-throughput TCR immunosequencing, statistical association of individual TCRs with disease status, and machine learning. To study patterns of TCR occurrence, a later analysis re-analyzed previously published TCR beta repertoires from 500 to 850 donors and added high-resolution HLA genotyping. The later analysis used no new phenotypic data to find candidate immune exposures, relying instead on TCR beta sequences and their occurrence across donors. An earlier analysis of about 600 of the donors used high-throughput TCR beta sequencing to judge whether each TCR beta V gene segment behaved as functional or pseudogenic. Donor age, sex, ethnicity and CMV serostatus were collected together with the repertoire data. A later genetic analysis took genome-wide SNP genotypes for about 65% of the 666 donors and used that subset as a discovery cohort. Every discovery cohort repertoire had been produced on one sequencing platform. Both class I and class II loci were covered by HLA typing, at four-digit resolution. Typing coverage varied by locus: about 629-630 donors for A, B, C, DRB1 and DQB1; around 560 for DQA1; over 600 for DPA1; approximately 450 for DPB1. Because of strong linkage in the cohort, a few DR-DQ haplotypes were treated as single units for association and clustering. On average, 235,054 unique TCR beta nucleotide sequences were sequenced per donor among 398 genotyped donors of the cohort, with roughly 19% of those sequences being non-productive.

The cohort comprised several hundred healthy bone marrow donors. All cohort members were sampled while nominally healthy, although unrecorded immune exposures were likely present. The donor was CMV seronegative and was included in the group of 352 seronegative cohort members. Each donor provided a peripheral blood sample, and peripheral blood mononuclear cells were used for TCR beta sequencing. Genomic DNA was extracted from the blood cell samples with the Qiagen DNeasy Blood Extraction Kit. About this clone itself: Its antigen target is currently unknown. No clone much larger than this one lies a single base away; base qualities are absent.

Libraries were built with the immunoSEQ multiplex PCR assay. For the multiplex PCR, a mixture combining 60 forward primers for TCR Vbeta segments and 13 reverse primers for TCR Jbeta segments was used. Amplification of the CDR3 region of rearranged TCR beta genes was performed with a multiplex PCR assay on genomic DNA. Amplified TCR beta libraries were sequenced as 87-base-pair reads on the Illumina HiSeq System. The original pipeline was this. A later analysis counted some 74 million unique TCR beta chains across the 670 or so repertoires, and roughly 9.9 million of these chains were shared by at least two donors. A nearest-neighbor algorithm error-corrected the raw reads and collapsed the reads into unique sequences, merging closely related sequences to remove PCR and sequencing errors. V, D and J gene segments were assigned by aligning CDR3 sequences to IMGT reference sequences. For a sequence to be retained, a match of at least six nucleotides to both a V gene segment and a J gene segment was required. A rearrangement counted as productive if the CDR3 had no stop codons and remained in frame with V and J, and every other rearrangement counted as non-productive. Following IMGT convention, CDR3 was defined as the stretch from the second conserved V-encoded cysteine up to the conserved J-encoded phenylalanine. Sequences without an unambiguous match to a single V gene segment were excluded from the earlier analysis of approximately 600 of the donors. In an earlier analysis of 587 of the donors, V segments were called functional above 56.7% productive rearrangements and were called segregating when the between-donor standard deviation exceeded 5%. To diagnose cytomegalovirus status from the catalog of TCR beta chain sequences, a statistical classification framework was built. V and J gene assignment, in a later analysis, came from comparing TCR nucleotide sequences with IMGT/GENE-DB human TR gene sequences. Using the TCRdist pipeline, a later analysis assigned CDR3 sequences along with most-parsimonious VDJ recombination scenarios. In a later analysis, every TCR beta chain was defined by the combination of its CDR3 amino acid sequence and its V-gene family, and reads without a unique V-gene family were dropped. A later analysis removed roughly 590 highly shared, low-generation-probability nucleotide sequences to deal with suspected cross-contamination and a sequencing artifact. In a later analysis, a clonal expansion index was calculated for each public chain from normalized within-repertoire ranks of inferred template counts. Generation probabilities in a later analysis came from a VDJ recombination model fitted to out-of-frame rearrangements, and those results were checked against IGoR. In a later analysis, TCR-TCR, TCR-HLA and TCR-CMV co-occurrence was scored with hypergeometric tests, and a repertoire-size bias correction was applied to TCR pairs. A later analysis estimated false discovery rates by permuting HLA or CMV assignments 20 times. In a later analysis, co-occurring TCRs were grouped using DBSCAN, and TCRdist sequence similarity was added for clustering within HLA-allele-positive subsets. Repertoires with fewer than 30,000 or more than 120,000 public chains, plus five repertoires with anomalous nucleotide sharing, were excluded from co-occurrence clustering. The source is immuneACCESS, and TCRdb retained only in-frame sequences with V and J called. Part of the clones is not carried over; for the studies checked, unresolved V genes explain less than half of this, and the remainder is unexplained. D and trimming come from the DNA, and the V and J calls and clone size come from that table. The sample has about 140,000 clones on record, 80% of them singletons. Of the sample, around 2.4% falls within the top ten clones.

Results the study describes overall, beyond this receptor: A later analysis reported that several top co-occurrence clusters appeared linked to parvovirus B19, influenza, CMV and Epstein-Barr virus. According to the authors, the approach could potentially be generalized to other disease states and immunological phenotypes. Most TCR sequences were observed very rarely across donors, whereas some public TCRs were present in many individuals. In a later analysis, HLA-associated TCR beta chains showed more clonal expansion and lower generation probabilities than non-associated chains that were equally common. Strong co-occurrence of HLA alleles, especially DR and DQ, made assigning TCR associations to individual alleles difficult. The study gave a list of about 170 TCR beta chains associated with cytomegalovirus. In a later genetic analysis, a missense DCLRE1C variant was associated with V-gene and J-gene trimming of TCR beta chains, and the association was replicated in an independent cohort. The classifier was reported to diagnose cytomegalovirus status with high specificity and sensitivity in both the original cohort and the validation cohort. According to a later analysis, TCR association rates differed among HLA loci, with DRB1 alleles showing the most associated TCRs and HLA-C alleles showing the fewest. This cohort had only TCR beta chains sequenced, and the lack of alpha or paired-chain data limited which features could be detected. An earlier analysis of 587 of the donors showed that most TCR beta V segments appeared in productive rearrangements either about 87% or about 30% of the time, which broadly matched IMGT annotations. The sequencing pipeline was judged likely to have produced a cluster of highly shared sequence variants as a technical artifact. Because counts were too low, about 18 rarely observed V segments, including chromosome 9 orphons, were left out of the earlier analysis of approximately 500 of the donors. A further reported finding was that TCR beta sequences accurately predicted the HLA-A and HLA-B alleles for most subjects in the first cohort. The 87-base-pair reads could not distinguish some IMGT-functional V segments, including TRBV6-2 and TRBV6-3, so those segments were excluded. Linkage disequilibrium might explain the correlated functional status among segregating V segments, but an unknown experimental factor could not be ruled out. A later analysis associated roughly 17,000 TCR beta sequences with specific HLA alleles at a false discovery rate of 0.05. Presence/absence analyses assumed roughly uniform sequencing depth across donors, an assumption that may not hold. The only immune exposure information available for the cohort was CMV serostatus. Most CMV-associated TCR beta chains appeared to be HLA-restricted in a later analysis, and the HLA associations seemed to be driven largely by CMV exposure. In a later genetic analysis, fewer N-insertions in productive TCRs were reported among donors in an Asian-associated ancestry cluster than the approximately 630-donor mean. A few of the identified cytomegalovirus-associated TCR beta chains were confirmed in vitro to be specific for cytomegalovirus antigens. Because HLA typing was unavailable for some donors at each locus, only the typed subset was used in association tests.

Deletion took 4 bases off V and 2 bases off J, with a span of 21 bases between the germline ends. From cysteine to phenylalanine, the CDR3 is 17 amino acids long. CDR3 DNA only is kept here, 51 bases in frame from base 1. The germline V gene (reference sequence) supplies CDR1 GTSNPN and CDR2 SVGIG. The receptor comes from a man aged 45 to 65 in good health and CMV-seronegative. What was sequenced was PBMCs. The chain was built from TRBV30 and TRBJ1-3, with the D segment identity uncertain. The CDR3 protein: CAWKPQTYLSAGNTIYF. The base sequence is TGTGCCTGGAAGCCACAGACATATCTCTCCGCTGGAAACACCATATATTTT.